The next 24 T cell receptor beta chains were all read from a single sample in a study of T cells in Graves' hyperthyroidism and ophthalmopathy. RNA transcripts provided the source from which TCR beta CDR3 regions were amplified. TCR CDR3 regions were first amplified by RT-PCR with HTBI primers. TCRdb processed the multiplex PCR reads anew with MiXCR; each CDR3 protein has one entry. The repertoire has about 640,000 distinct CDR3 sequences, roughly 15% of them found once; the top ten carry roughly an eighth. Sample: blood. These receptors all come from a woman aged 50 to 60 with Graves' ophthalmopathy.

The chain uses TRBV30 and TRBJ1-2; D is uncertain. V was clipped by 1 base and J by 7 bases, with 19 bases between them. CDR3 length: 15 residues. The germline V gene has CDR1 GTSNPN and CDR2 SVGIG (reference sequence). The CDR3 loop reads CAWSALSGFTSGYTF. DNA of the CDR3: TGTGCCTGGAGTGCCCTGTCGGGTTTCACTTCTGGCTACACCTTC.

This clonotype was counted many times. V is TRBV7-3 and J is TRBJ2-2, with D maybe TRBD1 (6 bases). The CDR3 extends over 16 amino acids. V was trimmed by 2 bases and J by 3 bases, leaving 13 bases between them. CDR1 SGHTA and CDR2 FQGTGA come from the germline V gene. CDR3 sequence reads: CASSLLPPGDTGELFF. The CDR3 coding sequence is TGTGCCAGCAGCTTACTTCCTCCAGGGGACACCGGGGAGCTGTTTTTT.

This chain uses TRBV19 with TRBJ2-7; no clear D. There are 12 residues in the CDR3. V gave up 4 bases and J gave up 3 bases, with 7 bases separating them. CDR1 LNHDA and CDR2 SQIVND come from the germline V gene (reference sequence). CDR3 coding DNA: TGTGCCAGTAGTAATAGTTTCTACGAGCAGTACTTC. It yields the protein CASSNSFYEQYF.

This clonotype came up many times. The rearrangement joins TRBV5-1 to TRBJ1-1, with 7 bases that match TRBD1. V dropped 0 bases and J dropped 2; count of bases not matched to a gene: 7. The germline gives CDR1 SGHRS, CDR2 YFSETQ. There are 16 residues in the CDR3. The CDR3 is CASSLDPGQTNTEAFF. The DNA of the CDR3 is TGCGCCAGCAGCTTGGATCCGGGACAGACCAACACTGAAGCTTTCTTT.

The gene calls are TRBV29-1 and TRBJ1-4; 8 bases are shared with TRBD1. V shed 1 base, J shed 7 bases, and the junction held 8 bases outside the gene matches. The CDR3 spans 15 residues. CDR1 is SQVTM and CDR2 is ANQGSEA in the germline V gene. The CDR3 here is CSVEVKTGVGEKLFF. The CDR3 DNA reads TGCAGCGTTGAAGTGAAGACAGGGGTGGGTGAAAAACTGTTTTTT.

This clonotype was counted ten times or more. J is TRBJ1-1 and V is TRBV10-3; D gene unclear. Trimming left V 6 bases short and J 3 bases short, with 8 bases between. The CDR3 length is 12 residues. The germline V gene has CDR1 ENHRY and CDR2 SYGVKD. The CDR3 sequence is CAISPTDTEAFF. CDR3 DNA sequence: TGTGCCATCAGCCCGACTGACACTGAAGCTTTCTTT.

This clonotype was recorded at least ten times. The chain's CDR3 is CASRNRASGIYNEQFF. The CDR3 DNA reads as TGTGCCAGCAGAAACAGGGCTAGCGGGATCTACAATGAGCAGTTCTTC. The chain recombines TRBV7-9 with TRBJ2-1; TRBD2 aligns across 9 bases. The length of the CDR3 is 16 residues. The V and J ends lost 6 bases and 3 bases, in that order; junction bases with no gene match: 9. Germline loops: CDR1 SEHNR, CDR2 FQNEAQ (reference sequence).

The chain couples TRBV7-2 to TRBJ2-7; D ambiguous. Germline V gene lookup returns CDR1 SGHTA and CDR2 FQGNSA. The ends were cut back, 4 bases at V and 6 bases at J, with 10 bases in the middle. There are 12 residues in the CDR3. The CDR3 region has the DNA TGTGCCAGCAGCTCTTCCTCGTCCGAGCAGTACTTC. Protein sequence: CASSSSSSEQYF.

The sample holds many counts of this clonotype. This chain's CDR3 is CASSLLSGDPAYEQYF. The CDR3, as DNA: TGTGCCAGCAGCTTATTGAGTGGGGACCCAGCCTACGAGCAGTACTTC. The gene calls are TRBV11-1 and TRBJ2-7, with D possibly being TRBD1 or TRBD2 (5 bases each). There are 16 residues in the CDR3. Germline lookup yields CDR1 SGHAT and CDR2 FQDESV (reference sequence). V shed 2 bases and J shed 2 bases, with 16 bases lying between them.

This clonotype was seen repeatedly, ten times or more. This chain uses TRBV27 with TRBJ2-7, with D possibly being TRBD1 (7 bases). From germline, CDR1 is MNHEY and CDR2 SMNVEV (reference sequence). V lost 4 bases and J 5 bases, leaving 24 bases between the germline ends. The CDR3 consists of 17 residues. The CDR3 DNA reads TGTGCCAGCAGTTCTCCGACAGGGTTCTCACCGGGGGACGAGCAGTACTTC. Encoded protein: CASSSPTGFSPGDEQYF.

This clonotype was recorded at least ten times. The rearrangement uses TRBV7-9 and TRBJ2-5; possibly TRBD1 for D (6 bases). Trimming took 6 bases from V and 5 from J, leaving 25 bases between them. The CDR3 consists of 17 residues. Germline loops: CDR1 SEHNR, CDR2 FQNEAQ (reference sequence). The CDR3, as DNA: TGTGCCAGCAGGCCCGTCGTGGCTCAACAGGGTTACGAGACCCAGTACTTC. Translation gives CASRPVVAQQGYETQYF.

This clonotype has ten or more counts. The chain recombines TRBV29-1 with TRBJ1-2; 8 nucleotides match TRBD1. The CDR3 is 13 residues long. CDR1 SQVTM and CDR2 ANQGSEA come from the germline V gene. J lost 7 bases, V lost 8 bases, and 12 bases had no gene match. CDR3 residues: CSSKGQADGGYTF. CDR3 coding DNA: TGCAGCTCGAAGGGACAGGCAGATGGTGGCTACACCTTC.

Worth noting for this clonotype: This may come from a read error, since a much larger clone is one base off. The chain employs TRBV28 and TRBJ1-2; 8 bases are a match to TRBD1. This CDR3 region has 12 residues. CDR1 MDHEN and CDR2 SYDVKM come from the germline V gene. CDR3 amino acids: CASRTGDYGCTF. The CDR3 bases are TGTGCCAGCAGGACAGGGGACTATGGCTGCACCTTC.

In this sample, this clonotype turned up many times. V and J are TRBV5-1 and TRBJ1-2; 7 positions agree with TRBD1. Germline V gene lookup returns CDR1 SGHRS and CDR2 YFSETQ. V lost 0 bases and J lost 8; bases outside the gene matches: 13. CDR3 length: 16 amino acids. The CDR3 DNA reads TGCGCCAGCAGCTTGGATGGGACAGTATACCGAGGAGGCTACACCTTC. It codes for CASSLDGTVYRGGYTF.

For this clonotype: This may be a read error, as it is one base from a much larger clone. The genes are TRBV20-1 and TRBJ2-5; D might be TRBD1 or TRBD2, each matching 6 bases. Deletions cut 6 bases from V and 2 bases from J, with 22 bases between. The CDR3 is 16 residues long. The germline gives CDR1 DFQATT, CDR2 SNEGSKA (reference sequence). The CDR3 DNA reads TGCAGTGCCTCTCGCGGAGGGGGTCTCGAACAAGAGACCCAGTACTTC. This codes for CSASRGGGLEQETQYF.

This clonotype occurred a few times. This chain connects TRBV6-2 or TRBV6-3 to TRBJ2-1, with 7 bases aligning to TRBD2. The length of the CDR3 is 14 residues. The V gene's germline CDR1 is MNHEY and CDR2 SVGEGT. Unmatched junction bases numbered 7, after V lost 5 bases and J lost 6 bases. CDR3 region: CASSLRDYGNEQFF. The CDR3 DNA sequence: TGTGCCAGCAGTCTGAGGGACTACGGCAATGAGCAGTTCTTC.

This clonotype was observed many times. V is TRBV18 and J is TRBJ2-1; 11 nucleotides match TRBD2. This CDR3 region has 17 residues. Unmatched junction bases numbered 8, after V lost 6 bases and J lost 1 base. Germline-derived CDR1 and CDR2 are KGHSH and LQKENI. This chain's CDR3 is CASSMGLAASSYNEQFF. CDR3 in DNA: TGTGCCAGCTCCATGGGACTAGCGGCCAGTTCCTACAATGAGCAGTTCTTC.

Many counts were recorded for this clonotype. The genes are TRBV20-1 and TRBJ2-1; TRBD2 matches 7 bases. V lost 2 bases to trimming and J lost 10 bases; unmatched junction nucleotides: 8. The CDR3 contains 13 residues. Germline CDR1 DFQATT, CDR2 SNEGSKA (reference sequence). CDR3 bases: TGCAGTGCTAGATTGCTTACTAGCGACGAGCAGTTCTTC. As protein: CSARLLTSDEQFF.

This clonotype occurred many times. The rearrangement joins TRBV28 to TRBJ2-2; D call uncertain. Trimming shortened V by 10 bases and J by 2 bases, and 14 bases separated the two germline ends. The germline V gene encodes CDR1 MDHEN and CDR2 SYDVKM. The CDR3 loop spans 14 amino acids. The CDR3, as DNA: TGTGCCACCATGGGGTCCCTAAACACCGGGGAGCTGTTTTTT. Its protein is CATMGSLNTGELFF.

This clonotype was seen a few times. The chain is built from TRBV6-1 and TRBJ2-6; D unresolved. The CDR3 runs to 15 residues. Looked up from germline, CDR1 is MNHNS and CDR2 is SASEGT. V was pared by 5 bases and J by 0 bases, with 8 bases between. The CDR3: CASSTWNSGANVLTF. The CDR3 DNA reads as TGTGCCAGCAGTACCTGGAACTCTGGGGCCAACGTCCTGACTTTC.

The sample holds many counts of this clonotype. The chain employs TRBV7-2 and TRBJ1-1; possible D gene TRBD1, 6 bases. V lost 2 bases, J lost 4 bases, and 11 bases lay in between. The germline V gene has CDR1 SGHTA and CDR2 FQGNSA. The CDR3 runs 14 residues. The CDR3 DNA sequence: TGTGCCAGCAGCTTAAAACGCAGGGGCACTGAAGCTTTCTTT. This gives the protein CASSLKRRGTEAFF.

This clonotype was observed many times. The rearrangement links TRBV19 to TRBJ2-5, with 10 bases that match TRBD1. Germline lookup yields CDR1 LNHDA and CDR2 SQIVND (reference sequence). Trimming took 4 bases from V and 5 from J; bases not matched to a gene: 7. CDR3 size: 15 residues. The chain's CDR3 is CASSTGTGDVETQYF. As DNA, the CDR3 is TGTGCCAGTAGTACCGGGACAGGGGACGTGGAGACCCAGTACTTC.

This clonotype was observed at least ten times. This chain uses TRBV28 with TRBJ2-7; 10 bases are a match to TRBD1. The germline V gene has CDR1 MDHEN and CDR2 SYDVKM. The CDR3 runs 15 residues. J lost 3 bases, V lost 6 bases, and 8 bases had no gene match. The CDR3 DNA follows: TGTGCCAGCAGAACCCCGGGACAGGGGAACTACGAGCAGTACTTC. Protein: CASRTPGQGNYEQYF.

This rearrangement joins TRBV3-1 to TRBJ2-4; 12 positions agree with TRBD2. The CDR3 sequence is 18 residues long. Per germline, CDR1 LGHDT and CDR2 YNNKEL (reference sequence). The V and J ends lost 4 bases and 1 base, in that order; junction bases with no gene match: 8. CDR3 bases: TGTGCCAGCAGCCCCCTAGCGGGAGGGCCATGGGCCAAAAACATTCAGTACTTC. It specifies CASSPLAGGPWAKNIQYF. The full variable domain, completed using reference TRBV3-1 and TRBJ2-4, is DTAVSQTPKYLVTQMGNDKSIKCEQNLGHDTMYWYKQDSKKFLKIMFSYNNKELIINETVPNRFSPKSPDKAHLNLHINSLELGDSAVYFCASSPLAGGPWAKNIQYFGAGTRLSVL.